The 5 T cell receptor beta chains in this list originate from one sample, sequenced in a study of T cells after yellow fever vaccination. TCRdb reprocessed the 5' RACE reads with MiXCR, giving one entry per CDR3 protein. The repertoire holds about 320,000 distinct CDR3 sequences, roughly 10% seen once, with 3% to 4% in the top ten. The input for sequencing was CD4+ T cells sorted from PBMCs, taken 45 days after the yellow fever booster vaccination. All receptors derive from a man between 18 and 35 years old who received the YFV17D yellow fever vaccine.

This clonotype was recorded at least ten times. The V call is TRBV7-2, the J call TRBJ1-2; 8 bases are a match to TRBD1. The germline CDR1 and CDR2 sequences are SGHTA and FQGNSA. The V and J ends lost 5 bases and 7 bases, in that order; junction bases with no gene match: 9. The CDR3 contains 14 residues. CDR3 DNA: TGTGCCAGCAGCGCGGGACAGGCCGCAAGTGGCTACACCTTC. Its translation is CASSAGQAASGYTF. Drawing the rest from reference TRBV7-2 and TRBJ1-2, the complete variable domain is GAGVSQSPSNKVTEKGKDVELRCDPISGHTALYWYRQSLGQGLEFLIYFQGNSAPDKSGLPSDRFSAERTGGSVSTLTIQRTQQEDSAVYLCASSAGQAASGYTFGSGTRLTVV.

In this sample, this clonotype turned up many times. This chain joins TRBV4-3 and TRBJ2-7, with unresolved D. CDR3 size: 18 residues. V was trimmed by 0 bases and J by 2 bases, leaving 20 bases between them. Germline CDR1 reads LGHNA; CDR2 reads YSLEER. In nucleotides, the CDR3 is TGCGCCAGCAGCCAAGAACTTTATGATGGTTCCTTAACCTACGAGCAGTACTTC. This codes for CASSQELYDGSLTYEQYF.

There are many counts of this clonotype. The chain combines TRBV12-3 or TRBV12-4 with TRBJ1-2; possibly TRBD1 for D (6 bases). V gave up 2 bases and J gave up 1 base, with 8 bases separating them. CDR3 size: 14 residues. As DNA, the CDR3 is TGTGCCAGCAGTTTACAGGGGTTTAACTATGGCTACACCTTC. Protein: CASSLQGFNYGYTF.

CDR3 coding DNA: TGTGCCAGTCCCGGACAGGCCTCCGGGGAGCAGTACGTC. Its translation: CASPGQASGEQYV. J is TRBJ2-7 and V is TRBV5-6, with 7 bases lining up with TRBD1. The V gene end was trimmed by 8 bases and the J gene end by 7 bases; junction bases not matched to a gene: 12. The CDR3 spans 13 residues. Germline lookup yields CDR1 SGHDT and CDR2 YYEEEE.

This clonotype appeared a few times. The rearrangement uses TRBV6-1 and TRBJ1-1; D is undetermined. V shed 6 bases and J shed 7 bases, with 18 bases lying between them. From germline, CDR1 is MNHNS and CDR2 SASEGT. CDR3 size: 14 residues. The CDR3 DNA reads as TGTGCCAGCAGCTCACGGGTGGAACAGTTTGAAGCTTTCTTT. Translation gives CASSSRVEQFEAFF.